Listed below are T cell receptor beta chains from one sample, sequenced in a study of cytomegalovirus exposure and HLA in healthy donors. The assay was immunoSEQ multiplex PCR, and TCRdb's table has in-frame clones only and misses some. The table has 97,000 or so clones, 55% to 80% seen once. Sequencing input: PBMCs. These receptors were collected from a human donor in good health. CDR3s include the opening cysteine and the closing phenylalanine or tryptophan. A D gene is named only where the DNA matches it firmly. Clone size is given for some rows only: seen once, a few or many times, or a class if the clone is expanded.

CDR3 length	V gene	D gene	J gene	clone size	CDR3 protein	CDR3 DNA
16	TRBV5-1	TRBD1	TRBJ1-2	few	CASSLDPGQGAKGYTF	TGCGCCAGCAGCTTGGATCCAGGGCAGGGGGCAAAAGGCTACACCTTC
18	TRBV27	TRBD1	TRBJ1-5	NA	CASSLSAPTGGRNQPQHF	TGTGCCAGCAGTTTATCAGCCCCGACAGGGGGCCGGAATCAGCCCCAGCATTTT
16	TRBV5-4	TRBD1	TRBJ1-3	NA	CASSLGGTASGNTIYF	TGTGCCAGCAGCTTGGGGGGGACAGCCTCTGGAAACACCATATATTTT
14	TRBV19	NA	TRBJ2-3	NA	CASSPRPGADTQYF	TGTGCCAGTAGTCCTCGGCCGGGGGCAGATACGCAGTATTTT
16	TRBV4-1	TRBD1	TRBJ1-4	once	CASSQRTGLGNEKLFF	TGCGCCAGCAGCCAAAGGACAGGGTTAGGTAATGAAAAACTGTTTTTT
15	TRBV28	NA	TRBJ1-3	NA	CASSQGIRYGNTIYF	TGTGCCAGCAGTCAGGGAATCCGTTACGGAAACACCATATATTTT
15	TRBV9	TRBD1	TRBJ2-3	few	CASSVGDRAADTQYF	TGTGCCAGCAGCGTGGGGGACAGGGCAGCGGATACGCAGTATTTT
14	TRBV4-1	NA	TRBJ2-4	NA	CASSPAGAKNIQYF	TGCGCCAGCAGCCCTGCGGGGGCCAAAAACATTCAGTACTTC
11	TRBV29-1	NA	TRBJ1-2	NA	CSALTDYGYTF	TGCAGCGCCCTGACAGACTATGGCTACACCTTC
17	TRBV30	TRBD1	TRBJ1-2	NA	CACPPGLTGRFNYGYTF	TGTGCCTGTCCTCCCGGCCTGACAGGGCGCTTTAACTATGGCTACACCTTC
15	TRBV6-1	TRBD2	TRBJ2-7	NA	CASKLAGEGIYEQYF	TGTGCCAGCAAACTAGCGGGAGAAGGGATTTACGAGCAGTACTTC
15	TRBV5-1	TRBD2	TRBJ2-3	NA	CASSLLAGGTDTQYF	TGCGCCAGCAGCTTGCTAGCGGGAGGCACAGATACGCAGTATTTT
14	TRBV9	NA	TRBJ1-1	few	CASSATRRGTEAFF	TGTGCCAGCAGCGCGACCCGGCGGGGAACTGAAGCTTTCTTT
12	TRBV11-2	NA	TRBJ2-2	NA	CASRTIPGELFF	TGTGCCAGCAGGACTATTCCCGGGGAGCTGTTTTTT
14	TRBV15	NA	TRBJ2-4	NA	CATSRNRAKNIQYF	TGTGCCACCAGCAGAAATCGGGCCAAAAACATTCAGTACTTC
14	TRBV4-1	NA	TRBJ1-1	NA	CASSEQGGDTEAFF	TGCGCCAGCAGCGAGCAGGGTGGGGACACTGAAGCTTTCTTT
12	TRBV6-5	NA	TRBJ2-1	NA	CASSYGVGQEFF	TGTGCCAGCAGTTACGGAGTGGGGCAGGAGTTCTTC
14	TRBV5-4	TRBD2	TRBJ2-7	few	CASSLGGRDYEQYF	TGTGCCAGCAGCTTAGGCGGGAGGGATTACGAGCAGTACTTC